This T cell receptor beta chain was captured in a study of shared clonotypes between healthy human individuals. CD45RO-negative cells were positively selected for CCR7, leaving out terminally differentiated effector memory CD45RA+ cells. This CDR3 contains 15 residues. The germline V gene encodes CDR1 LNHDA and CDR2 SQIVND (reference sequence). Losses at the gene ends were 10 bases for V and 0 bases for J; bases not matched to a gene: 10. Using immunoSEQ multiplex PCR, the repertoire was profiled, and TCRdb retains in-frame clones only, with some absent. The repertoire includes about 610,000 clones, approximately 96% of them detected once, and less than 0.13% sits in the top ten. For this clone: Its matching antigen is unknown.

Study results and limitations: What naive subsets generally showed was a larger estimated richness than memory subsets showed.

This clonotype originated in a woman aged 25 to 39 in good health. The sequencing input was naive CD8+ T cells sorted from blood. The genes are TRBV19 and TRBJ1-2; 8 bases line up with TRBD1. The CDR3 DNA follows: TGTGCCACCCAGCCCGGGACAGGCTCTAACTATGGCTACACCTTC. Protein: CATQPGTGSNYGYTF.